Each of the 8 T cell receptor beta chains below was sequenced from the same sample in a study of shared clonotypes between healthy human individuals. This table comes from immunoSEQ multiplex PCR, and its TCRdb copy is limited to in-frame clones, with some not included. The table includes more than 2 million clones, 95% detected once. The sequencing input was naive CD4+ T cells sorted from blood. Sample subset: CD45RA+ positively selected. All receptors come from a man aged 18 to 30 in good health.

The chain uses TRBV6-1 and TRBJ2-5; the match to TRBD1 covers 8 bases. V gave up 8 bases and J gave up 5 bases; unmatched junction bases: 7. Germline loops: CDR1 MNHNS, CDR2 SASEGT. The CDR3 contains 13 residues. The CDR3 coding sequence is TGTGCCAGCGGTTGGACAGGGAGTGAGACCCAGTACTTC. It translates to CASGWTGSETQYF.

The chain joins TRBV28 to TRBJ2-7, with 9 bases fitting TRBD1. The CDR3 covers 14 residues. Looked up from germline, CDR1 is MDHEN and CDR2 is SYDVKM. After removal of 8 bases from V and 1 base from J, the junction contained 6 bases not matched to a gene. CDR3: CASATGGRSYEQYF. CDR3 sequence (DNA): TGTGCCAGCGCTACAGGGGGCAGGTCCTACGAGCAGTACTTC.

The gene calls are TRBV18 and TRBJ1-3; no reliable D call. This CDR3 is built from 16 residues. Germline V gives CDR1 KGHSH, CDR2 LQKENI. V lost 2 bases and J 0 bases, leaving 11 bases between the germline ends. CDR3: CASSPVEGGSGNTIYF. Here the CDR3 DNA reads TGTGCCAGCTCACCAGTGGAGGGCGGCTCTGGAAACACCATATATTTT. The variable domain in full, completed from reference TRBV18 and TRBJ1-3, reads NAGVMQNPRHLVRRRGQEARLRCSPMKGHSHVYWYRQLPEEGLKFMVYLQKENIIDESGMPKERFSAEFPKEGPSILRIQQVVRGDSAAYFCASSPVEGGSGNTIYFGEGSWLTVV.

Note on this clone: The same CDR3 can be traced to other DNA sequences in this sample. The J gene is TRBJ2-2, the V gene TRBV6-5, with TRBD2 matching over 10 bases. Looked up from germline, CDR1 is MNHEY and CDR2 is SVGAGI. This CDR3 is 15 amino acids long. Unmatched junction bases numbered 3, after V lost 6 bases and J lost 2 bases. CDR3 region: CASSPSGSNTGELFF. The CDR3, as DNA: TGTGCCAGCAGCCCTAGCGGGAGTAACACCGGGGAGCTGTTTTTT.

The chain links TRBV7-3 to TRBJ2-1; 8 nucleotides align to TRBD1. The germline CDR1 and CDR2 sequences are SGHTA and FQGTGA. This CDR3 region has 15 residues. V lost 5 bases to trimming and J lost 8 bases; unmatched junction nucleotides: 11. The CDR3 sequence is CASSRGTGARHEQFF. The CDR3, as DNA: TGTGCCAGCAGCCGGGGGACAGGAGCTCGGCATGAGCAGTTCTTC.

The chain has TRBV6-1 and TRBJ1-2, with D perhaps TRBD1 (5 bases). Looked up from germline, CDR1 is MNHNS and CDR2 is SASEGT. V shed 4 bases and J shed 7 bases, with 16 bases lying between them. This CDR3 spans 14 amino acids. CDR3 DNA: TGTGCCAGCAGTGTCCCAGGGAGACGGATTGGCTACACCTTC. It yields the protein CASSVPGRRIGYTF.

This clone was observed a few times. This chain uses TRBV5-6 with TRBJ1-6; tentative D call: TRBD1 (6 bases). Deletions cut 1 base from V and 6 bases from J, with 11 bases between. The CDR3 consists of 15 residues. Germline CDR1 is SGHDT and CDR2 is YYEEEE. CDR3 sequence (DNA): TGTGCCAGCAGCTTGAGGGGCAGGGGTAATTCACCCCTCCACTTT. Translated, it gives CASSLRGRGNSPLHF. The whole variable domain, remainder taken from reference TRBV5-6 and TRBJ1-6, is DAGVTQSPTHLIKTRGQQVTLRCSPKSGHDTVSWYQQALGQGPQFIFQYYEEEERQRGNFPDRFSGHQFPNYSSELNVNALLLGDSALYLCASSLRGRGNSPLHFGNGTRLTVT.

CDR3 amino acids: CASTWTGGRYEQYF. The CDR3 region has the DNA TGTGCCAGCACTTGGACAGGGGGCCGCTACGAGCAGTACTTC. This chain joins TRBV28 and TRBJ2-7, with TRBD1 matching over 11 bases. The CDR3 runs 14 residues. Germline CDR1 is MDHEN and CDR2 is SYDVKM. Trimming cost V 7 bases and J 3 bases; bases outside gene matches: 5.